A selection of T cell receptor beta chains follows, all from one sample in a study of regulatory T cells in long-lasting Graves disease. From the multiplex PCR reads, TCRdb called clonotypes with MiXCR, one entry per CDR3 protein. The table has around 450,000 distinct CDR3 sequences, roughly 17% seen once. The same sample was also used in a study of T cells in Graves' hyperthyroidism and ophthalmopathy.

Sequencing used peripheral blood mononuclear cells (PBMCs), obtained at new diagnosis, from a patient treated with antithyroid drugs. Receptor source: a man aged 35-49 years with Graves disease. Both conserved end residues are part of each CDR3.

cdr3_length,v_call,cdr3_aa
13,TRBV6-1,CASRGDSGQPQHF
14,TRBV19,CASSQTGDKNIRYF
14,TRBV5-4,CASSYAGSEETQYF
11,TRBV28,CASDRGGGYTF
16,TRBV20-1,CSARDLDPVAYNEQFF
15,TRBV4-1,CASSQPLAGAYEQYF
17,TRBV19,CASIGGGLAGSTGELFF
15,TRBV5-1,CASSLNPGGNTEAFF
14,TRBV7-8,CASSLRESSYEQYF
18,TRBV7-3,CASSLSPTTLGNTGELFF
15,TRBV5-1,CASSLGRRGNNEQFF
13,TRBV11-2,CASSKGVNEKLFF
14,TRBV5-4,CASSPGLKTGELFF
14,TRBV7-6,CASSLGTVSEKLFF
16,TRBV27,CASSLPGPGVNQPQHF
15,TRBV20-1,CSARDLAEDNQPQHF
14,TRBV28,CASRPEKMNTEAFF
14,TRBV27,CASCRQGGYNEQFF
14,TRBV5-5,CASSEPDRVETQYF